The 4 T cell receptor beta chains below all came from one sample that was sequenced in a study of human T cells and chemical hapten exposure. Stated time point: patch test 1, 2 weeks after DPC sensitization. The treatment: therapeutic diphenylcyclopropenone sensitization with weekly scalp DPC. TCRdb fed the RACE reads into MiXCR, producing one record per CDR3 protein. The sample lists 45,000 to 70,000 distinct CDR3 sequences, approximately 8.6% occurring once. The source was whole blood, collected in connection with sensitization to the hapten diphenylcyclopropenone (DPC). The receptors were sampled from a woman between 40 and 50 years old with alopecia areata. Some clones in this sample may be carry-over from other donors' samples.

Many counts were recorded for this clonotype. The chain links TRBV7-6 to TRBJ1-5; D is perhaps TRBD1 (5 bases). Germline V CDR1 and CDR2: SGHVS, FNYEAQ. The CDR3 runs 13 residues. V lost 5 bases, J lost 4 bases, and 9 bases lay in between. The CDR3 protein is CASSRRGNQPQHF. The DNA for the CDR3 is TGTGCCAGCAGCAGGAGGGGAAATCAGCCCCAGCATTTT. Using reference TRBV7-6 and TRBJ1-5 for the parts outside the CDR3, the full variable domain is GAGVSQSPRYKVTKRGQDVALRCDPISGHVSLYWYRQALGQGPEFLTYFNYEAQQDKSGLPNDRFSAERPEGSISTLTIQRTEQRDSAMYRCASSRRGNQPQHFGDGTRLSIL.

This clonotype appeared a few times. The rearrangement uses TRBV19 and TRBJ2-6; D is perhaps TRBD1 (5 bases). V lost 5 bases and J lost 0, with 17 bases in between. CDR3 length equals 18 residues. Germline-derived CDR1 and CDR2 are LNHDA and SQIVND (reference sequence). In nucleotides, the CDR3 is TGTGCCAGTAGTCCCGGGTTCAGGGAAGGCTCTGGGGCCAACGTCCTGACTTTC. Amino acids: CASSPGFREGSGANVLTF.

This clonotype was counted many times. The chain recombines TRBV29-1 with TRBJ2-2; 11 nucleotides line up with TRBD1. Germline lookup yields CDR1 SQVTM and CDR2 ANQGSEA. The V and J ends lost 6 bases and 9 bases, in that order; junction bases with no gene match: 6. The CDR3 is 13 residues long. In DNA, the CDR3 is TGCAGCGTCGCGGGACAGGGGGGCCGGGAGCTGTTTTTT. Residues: CSVAGQGGRELFF.

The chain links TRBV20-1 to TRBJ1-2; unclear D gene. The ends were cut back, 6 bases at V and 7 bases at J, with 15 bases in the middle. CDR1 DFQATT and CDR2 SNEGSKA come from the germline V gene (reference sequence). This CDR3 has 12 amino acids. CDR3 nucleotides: TGCAGTGCCAGCCACTCCCGGCTTGGCTACACCTTC. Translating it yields CSASHSRLGYTF.